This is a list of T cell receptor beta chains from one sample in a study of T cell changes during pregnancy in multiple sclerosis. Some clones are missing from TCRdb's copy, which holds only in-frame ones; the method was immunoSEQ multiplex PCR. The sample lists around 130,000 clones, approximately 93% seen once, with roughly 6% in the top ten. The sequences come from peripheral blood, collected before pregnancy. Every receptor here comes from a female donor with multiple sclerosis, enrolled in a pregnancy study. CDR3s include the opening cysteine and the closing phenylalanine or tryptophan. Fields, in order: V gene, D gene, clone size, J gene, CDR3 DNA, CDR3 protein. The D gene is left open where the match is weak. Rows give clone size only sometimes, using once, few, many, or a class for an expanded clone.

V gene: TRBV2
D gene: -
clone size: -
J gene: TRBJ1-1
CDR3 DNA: TGTGCCAGCAGTGAAGCGTCCGGAACGCGGTGGAATACTGAAGCTTTCTTT
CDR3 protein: CASSEASGTRWNTEAFF

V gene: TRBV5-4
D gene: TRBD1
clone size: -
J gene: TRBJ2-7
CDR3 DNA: TGTGCCAGCAGCCAATCGACAGGGGGAGACTACGAGCAGTACTTC
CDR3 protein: CASSQSTGGDYEQYF

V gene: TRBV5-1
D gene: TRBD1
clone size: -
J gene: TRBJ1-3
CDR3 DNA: TGCGCCAGCAGCACCGGACAGGGTACTGGAAACACCATATATTTT
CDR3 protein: CASSTGQGTGNTIYF

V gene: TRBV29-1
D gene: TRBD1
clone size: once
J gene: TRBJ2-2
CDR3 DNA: TGCAGCGTTGGGGACAGCAACACCGGGGAGCTGTTTTTT
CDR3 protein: CSVGDSNTGELFF

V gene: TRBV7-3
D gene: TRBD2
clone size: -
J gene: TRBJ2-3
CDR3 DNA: TGTGCCAGCAGCGAGGGGACTAGCGGGGGGGTCCGGGATACGCAGTATTTT
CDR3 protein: CASSEGTSGGVRDTQYF

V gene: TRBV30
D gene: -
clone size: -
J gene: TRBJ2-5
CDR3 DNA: TGTGCTTCCCATATCAGAGAGACCCAGTACTTC
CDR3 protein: CASHIRETQYF

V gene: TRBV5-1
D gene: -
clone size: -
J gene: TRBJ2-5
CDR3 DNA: TGCGCCAGCAGCTTGGAGCTCAAAAAGACCCAGTACTTC
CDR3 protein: CASSLELKKTQYF

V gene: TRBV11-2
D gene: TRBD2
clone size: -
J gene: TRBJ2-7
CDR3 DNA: TGTGCCAGCAGCTTAGCCAGCGGGGGGGCAAGGGAGCAGTACTTC
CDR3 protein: CASSLASGGAREQYF

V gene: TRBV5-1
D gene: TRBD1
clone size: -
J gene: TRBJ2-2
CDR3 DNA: TGCGCCAGCAGCAATGTGGGACAGGGGAACACCGGGGAGCTGTTTTTT
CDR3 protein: CASSNVGQGNTGELFF

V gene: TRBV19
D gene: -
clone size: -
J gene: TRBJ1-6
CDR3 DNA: TGTGCCAGTAGTATAGGACAGGATAATTCACCCCTCCACTTT
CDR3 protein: CASSIGQDNSPLHF

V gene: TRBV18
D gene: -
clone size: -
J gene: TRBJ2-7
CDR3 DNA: TGTGCCAGCTCACCAGCACAGGGCTACGAGCAGTACTTC
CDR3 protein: CASSPAQGYEQYF

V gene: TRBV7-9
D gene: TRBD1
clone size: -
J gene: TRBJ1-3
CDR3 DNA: TGTGCCAGCAGCTTAGCGTTCGGGACAGCAACCGGAAACACCATATATTTT
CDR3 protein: CASSLAFGTATGNTIYF

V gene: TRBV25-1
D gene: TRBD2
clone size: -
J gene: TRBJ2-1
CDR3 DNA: TGTGCCAGCAGTGAGGCTAGCGGTTCCTACAATGAGCAGTTCTTC
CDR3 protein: CASSEASGSYNEQFF

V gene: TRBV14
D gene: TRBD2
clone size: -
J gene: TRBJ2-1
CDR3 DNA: TGTGCCAGCAGCTTTAGCGGGCGATCCTACAATGAGCAGTTCTTC
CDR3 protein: CASSFSGRSYNEQFF

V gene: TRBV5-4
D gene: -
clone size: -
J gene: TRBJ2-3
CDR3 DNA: TGTGCCAGCAGCCCAGGACAGCTCAGCACAGATACGCAGTATTTT
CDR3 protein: CASSPGQLSTDTQYF

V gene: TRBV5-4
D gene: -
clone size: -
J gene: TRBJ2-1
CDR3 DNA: TGTGCCAGCAGCTTGGAGCGCTACAATGAGCAGTTCTTC
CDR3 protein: CASSLERYNEQFF

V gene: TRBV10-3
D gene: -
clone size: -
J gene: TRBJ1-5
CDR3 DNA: TGTGCCACGTGGGGGGGGCAGTACAATCAGCCCCAGCATTTT
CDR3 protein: CATWGGQYNQPQHF

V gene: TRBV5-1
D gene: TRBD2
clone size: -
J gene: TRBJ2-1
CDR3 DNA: TGCGCCAGCAGCTTGGCAGGAGCGGGGGGCCCGTCGGGTGAGCAGTTCTTC
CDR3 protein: CASSLAGAGGPSGEQFF

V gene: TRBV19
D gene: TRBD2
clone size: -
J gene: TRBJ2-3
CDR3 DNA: TGTGCCAGTAGTCCGACTAGCGGGGCGACAGATACGCAGTATTTT
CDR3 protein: CASSPTSGATDTQYF

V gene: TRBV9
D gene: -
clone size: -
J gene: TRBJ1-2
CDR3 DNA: TGTGCCAGCAGGGGAGGGGCCTATGGCTACACCTTC
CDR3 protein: CASRGGAYGYTF

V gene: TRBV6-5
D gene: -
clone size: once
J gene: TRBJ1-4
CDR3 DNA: TGTGCCAGCAGGCACGGACAGAGTAATGAAAAACTGTTTTTT
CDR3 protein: CASRHGQSNEKLFF

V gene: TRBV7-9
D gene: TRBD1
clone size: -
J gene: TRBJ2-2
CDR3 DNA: TGTGCCAGCACCCAAGGGACAGTCGGGGAGCTGTTTTTT
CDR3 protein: CASTQGTVGELFF

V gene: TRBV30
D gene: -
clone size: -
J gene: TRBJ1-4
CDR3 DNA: TGTGCCTGGACTCGCGACAGAAATGAAAAACTGTTTTTT
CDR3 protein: CAWTRDRNEKLFF

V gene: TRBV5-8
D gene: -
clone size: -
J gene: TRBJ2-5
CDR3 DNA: TGTGCCAGCGAGCCTTTCCGAGAGACCCAGTACTTC
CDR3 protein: CASEPFRETQYF

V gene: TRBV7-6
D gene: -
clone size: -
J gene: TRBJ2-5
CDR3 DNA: TGTGCCAGCAGCGCTGGGAGCCAAGAGACCCAGTACTTC
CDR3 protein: CASSAGSQETQYF

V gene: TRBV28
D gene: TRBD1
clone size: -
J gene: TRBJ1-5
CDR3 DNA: TGTGCCAGCAGTCCAACAGGGGGGGTAGGTCAGCCCCAGCATTTT
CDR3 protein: CASSPTGGVGQPQHF

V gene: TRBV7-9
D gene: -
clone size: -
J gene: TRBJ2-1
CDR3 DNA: TGTGCCAGCAGCTCTATCTCGGGCTCCTACAATGAGCAGTTCTTC
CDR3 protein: CASSSISGSYNEQFF

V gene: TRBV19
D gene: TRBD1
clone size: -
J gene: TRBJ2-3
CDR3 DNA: TGTGCCAGTAGTCCTTCTTACAGGGGAGGCACAGATACGCAGTATTTT
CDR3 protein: CASSPSYRGGTDTQYF

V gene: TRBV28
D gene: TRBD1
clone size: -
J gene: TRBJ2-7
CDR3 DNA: TGTGCCAGCAGTTTACCCACTCCCCCTTCGACGACAGGGGGCTTAAGAGAGCAGTACTTC
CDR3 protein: CASSLPTPPSTTGGLREQYF

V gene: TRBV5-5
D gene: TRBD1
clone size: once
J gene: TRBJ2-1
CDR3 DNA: TGTGCCAGCAGCTTGGCCGGGACAGGGGGCGTTGAGCAGTTCTTC
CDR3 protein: CASSLAGTGGVEQFF

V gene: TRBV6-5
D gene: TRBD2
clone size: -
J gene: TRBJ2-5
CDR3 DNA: TGTGCCAGCAGTTACTCGGACGGGGGGGGTCGGGAGACCCAGTACTTC
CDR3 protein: CASSYSDGGGRETQYF

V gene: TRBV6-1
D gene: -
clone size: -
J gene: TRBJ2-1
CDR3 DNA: TGTGCCAGCCGCTTAGCCAGGGTGTTACACAATGAGCAGTTCTTC
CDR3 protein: CASRLARVLHNEQFF

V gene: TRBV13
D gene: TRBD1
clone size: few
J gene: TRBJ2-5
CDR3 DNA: TGTGCCAGCAGCTTAAAGCTAACAGGGGGAGATGGAGAGACCCAGTACTTC
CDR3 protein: CASSLKLTGGDGETQYF

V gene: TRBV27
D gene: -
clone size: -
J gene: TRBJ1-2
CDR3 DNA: TGTGCCAGCAGTACAAAGCCCCTCGGGACAAGCCGGGGCTACACCTTC
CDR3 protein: CASSTKPLGTSRGYTF

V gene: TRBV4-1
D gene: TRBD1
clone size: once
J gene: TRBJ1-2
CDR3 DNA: TGCGCCAGCAGCCTCAGGGCCAGACAGGGGGACTATGGCTACACCTTC
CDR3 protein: CASSLRARQGDYGYTF

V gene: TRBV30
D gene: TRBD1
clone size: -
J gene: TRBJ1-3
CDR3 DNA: TGTGCCGGACAGGGGGCAGGAAACACCATATATTTT
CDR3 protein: CAGQGAGNTIYF

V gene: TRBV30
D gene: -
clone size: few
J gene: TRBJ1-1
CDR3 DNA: TGTGCCTGGAGTGAAGGACAGTACACTGAAGCTTTCTTT
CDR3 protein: CAWSEGQYTEAFF

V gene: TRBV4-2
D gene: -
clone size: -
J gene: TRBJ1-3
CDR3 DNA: TGTGCCAGCAGCCAAAATCGGGGGTTCGGAAACACCATATATTTT
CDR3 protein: CASSQNRGFGNTIYF

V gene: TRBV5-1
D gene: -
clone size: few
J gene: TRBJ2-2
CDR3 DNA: TGCGCCAGCAGCTTGGGTAGCGGTAACACCGGGGAGCTGTTTTTT
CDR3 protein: CASSLGSGNTGELFF

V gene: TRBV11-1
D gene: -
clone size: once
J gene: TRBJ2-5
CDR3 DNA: TGTGCCAGCAGCTTAGAAAGGTGGCCGCTTCAGGAAGCCCAGTACTTC
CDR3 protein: CASSLERWPLQEAQYF

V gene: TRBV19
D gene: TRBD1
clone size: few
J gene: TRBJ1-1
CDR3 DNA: TGTGCCAGTAGTATTGAAATTGGGACAGGGGGCGGCACTGAAGCTTTCTTT
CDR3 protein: CASSIEIGTGGGTEAFF

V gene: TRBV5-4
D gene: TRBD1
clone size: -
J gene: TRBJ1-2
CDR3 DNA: TGTGCCAGCAGCTCCGTGGACAGGGGAGGACGTGGCTACACCTTC
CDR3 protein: CASSSVDRGGRGYTF

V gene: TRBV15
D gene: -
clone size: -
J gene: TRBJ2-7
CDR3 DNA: TGTGCCACCAGCAGAGGGCAGGGCTCCTACGAGCAGTACTTC
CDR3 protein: CATSRGQGSYEQYF

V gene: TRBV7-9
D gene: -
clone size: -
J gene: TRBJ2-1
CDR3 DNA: TGTGCCAGCAGATTGGTCACGAGTAACTACAATGAGCAGTTCTTC
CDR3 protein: CASRLVTSNYNEQFF

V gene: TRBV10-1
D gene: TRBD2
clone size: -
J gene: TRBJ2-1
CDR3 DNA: TGCGCCAGCAGCTTAGCGGGAGATGGGGGCAATGAGCAGTTCTTC
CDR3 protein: CASSLAGDGGNEQFF

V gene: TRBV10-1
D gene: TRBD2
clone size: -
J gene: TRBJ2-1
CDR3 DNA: TGCGCCAGCAGTGGGGCTAGCGGGAGACTGGACAATGAGCAGTTCTTC
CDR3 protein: CASSGASGRLDNEQFF

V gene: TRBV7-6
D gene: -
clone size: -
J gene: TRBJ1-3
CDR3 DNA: TGTGCCAGCAGCCTGGGGGGAGACTTCTCTGGAAACACCATATATTTT
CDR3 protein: CASSLGGDFSGNTIYF

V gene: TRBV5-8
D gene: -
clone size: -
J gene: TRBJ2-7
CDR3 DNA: TGTGCCAGCAGCCCATACGAGCAGTACTTC
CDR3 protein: CASSPYEQYF

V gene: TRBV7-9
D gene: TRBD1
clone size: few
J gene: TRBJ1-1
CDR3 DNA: TGTGCCAGCAGCAAGGGACAGGGGAACACTGAAGCTTTCTTT
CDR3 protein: CASSKGQGNTEAFF

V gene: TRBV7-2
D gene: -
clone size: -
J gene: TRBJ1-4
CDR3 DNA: TGTGCCAGCAGCGCAGGAGGGCTTGGTGAAAAACTGTTTTTT
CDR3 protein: CASSAGGLGEKLFF

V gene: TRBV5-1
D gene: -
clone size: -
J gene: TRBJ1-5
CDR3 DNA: TGCGCCAGCAGCTTGGACGGGTATAGCAATCAGCCCCAGCATTTT
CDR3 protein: CASSLDGYSNQPQHF

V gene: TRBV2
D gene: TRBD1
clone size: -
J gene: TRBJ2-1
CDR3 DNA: TGTGCCAGCCGAACGGGGACAGGGGCCTACAATGAGCAGTTCTTC
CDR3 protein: CASRTGTGAYNEQFF

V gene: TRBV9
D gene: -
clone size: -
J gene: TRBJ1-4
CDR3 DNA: TGTGCCAGCAGCGGACAGGATACGGTAGGAAAAACTGTTTTT
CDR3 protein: CASSGQDTVGKTVF

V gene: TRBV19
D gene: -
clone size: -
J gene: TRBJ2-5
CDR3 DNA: TGTGCCAGTATCCCGAGATTACAAGAGACCCAGTACTTC
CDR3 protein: CASIPRLQETQYF